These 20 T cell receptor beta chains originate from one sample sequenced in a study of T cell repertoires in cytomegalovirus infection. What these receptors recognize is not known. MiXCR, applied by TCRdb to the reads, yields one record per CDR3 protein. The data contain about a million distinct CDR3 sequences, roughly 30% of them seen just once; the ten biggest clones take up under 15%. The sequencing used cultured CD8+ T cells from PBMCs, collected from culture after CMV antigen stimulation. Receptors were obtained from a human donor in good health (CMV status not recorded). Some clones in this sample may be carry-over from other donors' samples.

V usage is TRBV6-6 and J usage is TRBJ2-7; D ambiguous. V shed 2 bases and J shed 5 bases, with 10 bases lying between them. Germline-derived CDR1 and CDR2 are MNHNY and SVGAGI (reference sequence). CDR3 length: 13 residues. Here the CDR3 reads CASSYRMRDEQYV. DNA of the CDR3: TGTGCCAGCAGTTACAGGATGAGAGACGAGCAGTACGTC.

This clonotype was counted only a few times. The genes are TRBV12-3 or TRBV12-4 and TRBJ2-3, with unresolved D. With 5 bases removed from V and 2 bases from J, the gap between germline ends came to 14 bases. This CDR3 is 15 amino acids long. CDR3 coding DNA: TGTGCCAGCAGTCTTCGCGAGTGGTCCACAGATACGCAGTATTTT. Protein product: CASSLREWSTDTQYF.

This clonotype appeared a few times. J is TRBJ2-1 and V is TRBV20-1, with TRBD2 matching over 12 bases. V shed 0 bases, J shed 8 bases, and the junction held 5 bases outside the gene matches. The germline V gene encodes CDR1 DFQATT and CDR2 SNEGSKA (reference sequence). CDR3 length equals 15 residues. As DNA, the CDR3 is TGCAGTGCTAGAGATTGGACTAGCGGGGATCATGAGCAGTTCTTC. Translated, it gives CSARDWTSGDHEQFF.

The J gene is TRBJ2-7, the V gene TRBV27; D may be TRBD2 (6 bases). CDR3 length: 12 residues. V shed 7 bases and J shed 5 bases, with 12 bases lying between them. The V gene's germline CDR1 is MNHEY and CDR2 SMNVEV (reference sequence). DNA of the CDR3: TGTGCCAGCAAGGCAGGAGGGCACGAGCAGTACTTC. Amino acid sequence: CASKAGGHEQYF.

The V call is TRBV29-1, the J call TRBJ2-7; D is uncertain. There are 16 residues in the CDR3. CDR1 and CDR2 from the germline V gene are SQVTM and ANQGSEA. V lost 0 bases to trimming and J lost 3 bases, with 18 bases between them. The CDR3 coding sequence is TGCAGCGTTGAAGATTTAAGGGCAGGTAAAGACTACGAGCAGTACTTC. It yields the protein CSVEDLRAGKDYEQYF.

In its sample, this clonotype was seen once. The CDR3 nucleotides read TGTGCCATCAACTCACCGACAGGGAGTTTCACAGATACGCAGTATTTT. Encoded protein: CAINSPTGSFTDTQYF. The chain is built from TRBV10-3 and TRBJ2-3; 7 bases line up with TRBD1. The germline CDR1 and CDR2 sequences are ENHRY and SYGVKD. V was pared by 7 bases and J by 2 bases, with 12 bases of the junction left unmatched. The CDR3 has 16 amino acids.

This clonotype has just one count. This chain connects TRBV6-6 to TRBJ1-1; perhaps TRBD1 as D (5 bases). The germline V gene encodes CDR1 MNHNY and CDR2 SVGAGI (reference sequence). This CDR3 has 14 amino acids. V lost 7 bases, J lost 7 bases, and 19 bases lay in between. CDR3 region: CASTSFGNRLEAFF. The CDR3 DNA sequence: TGTGCCAGCACCAGTTTCGGGAACAGGCTTGAAGCTTTCTTT.

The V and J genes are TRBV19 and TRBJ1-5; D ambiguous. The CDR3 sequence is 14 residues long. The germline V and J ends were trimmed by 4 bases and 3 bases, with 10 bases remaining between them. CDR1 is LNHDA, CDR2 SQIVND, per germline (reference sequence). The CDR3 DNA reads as TGTGCCAGTAGTAAGGGCTCTTACAATCAGCCCCAGCATTTT. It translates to CASSKGSYNQPQHF.

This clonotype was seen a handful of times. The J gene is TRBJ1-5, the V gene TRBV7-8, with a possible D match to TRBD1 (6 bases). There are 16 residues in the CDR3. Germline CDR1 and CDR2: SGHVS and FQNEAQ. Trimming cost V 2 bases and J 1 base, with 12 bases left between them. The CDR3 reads CASSLTFGQSNQPQHF. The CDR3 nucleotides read TGTGCCAGCAGCTTAACTTTCGGACAGAGCAATCAGCCCCAGCATTTT.

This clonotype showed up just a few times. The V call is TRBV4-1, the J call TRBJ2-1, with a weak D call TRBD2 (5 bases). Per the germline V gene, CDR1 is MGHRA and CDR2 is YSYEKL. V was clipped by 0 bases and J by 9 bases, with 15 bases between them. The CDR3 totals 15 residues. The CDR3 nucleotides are TGCGCCAGCAGCCAAGAGTGGGTTAGCGTGGTTGAGCAGTTCTTC. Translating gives CASSQEWVSVVEQFF.

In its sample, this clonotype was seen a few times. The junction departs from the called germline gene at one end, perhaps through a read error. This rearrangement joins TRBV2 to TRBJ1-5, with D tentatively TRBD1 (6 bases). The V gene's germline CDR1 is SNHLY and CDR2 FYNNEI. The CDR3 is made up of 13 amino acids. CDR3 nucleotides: TGTGCCAGCAGTTTACAGGGTAATCGGCCCCAGCATTTT. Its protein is CASSLQGNRPQHF.

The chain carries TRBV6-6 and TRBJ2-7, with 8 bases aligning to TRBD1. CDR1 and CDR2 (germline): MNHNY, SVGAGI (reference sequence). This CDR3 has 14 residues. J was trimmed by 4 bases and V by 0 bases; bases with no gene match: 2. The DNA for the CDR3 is TGTGCCAGCAGTTACTCGACAGGGGAATACGAGCAGTACGTC. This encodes CASSYSTGEYEQYV.

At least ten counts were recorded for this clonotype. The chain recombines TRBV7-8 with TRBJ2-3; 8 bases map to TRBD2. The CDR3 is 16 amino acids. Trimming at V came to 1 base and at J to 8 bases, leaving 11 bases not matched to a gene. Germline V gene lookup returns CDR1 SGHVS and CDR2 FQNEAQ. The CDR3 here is CASSLELGGARATQYF. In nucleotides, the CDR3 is TGTGCCAGCAGCTTAGAACTCGGGGGGGCCCGGGCTACGCAGTATTTT.

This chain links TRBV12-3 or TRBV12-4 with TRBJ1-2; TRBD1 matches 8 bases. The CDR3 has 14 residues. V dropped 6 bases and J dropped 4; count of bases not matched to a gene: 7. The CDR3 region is CASRSNTGGYGYTF. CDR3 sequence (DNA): TGTGCCAGCAGATCCAATACAGGGGGCTATGGCTACACCTTC.

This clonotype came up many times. The CDR3, as DNA: TGTGCCAGCAGCCTCGCTGCGCCCGGGGCCAACGTCCTGACTTTC. Protein: CASSLAAPGANVLTF. The V call is TRBV7-8, the J call TRBJ2-6; D uncertain. The germline V gene encodes CDR1 SGHVS and CDR2 FQNEAQ. Trimming stripped 5 bases from V and 4 bases from J, with 12 bases between. The CDR3 totals 15 residues.

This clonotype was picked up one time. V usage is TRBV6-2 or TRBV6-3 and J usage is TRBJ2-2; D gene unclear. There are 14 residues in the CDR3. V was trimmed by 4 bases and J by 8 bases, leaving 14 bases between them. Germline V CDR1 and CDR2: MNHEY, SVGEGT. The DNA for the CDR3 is TGTGCCAGCAGTTTGCCATCTAGTCAGGGGGAGCTGTTTTTT. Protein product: CASSLPSSQGELFF.

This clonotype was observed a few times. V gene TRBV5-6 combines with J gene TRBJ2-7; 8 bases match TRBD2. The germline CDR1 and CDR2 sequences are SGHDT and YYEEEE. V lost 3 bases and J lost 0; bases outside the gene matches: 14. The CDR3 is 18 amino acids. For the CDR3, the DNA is TGTGCCAGCAGCTCAGGCCTAGGCGGGGGGAGCATCTCCTACGAGCAGTACTTC. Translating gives CASSSGLGGGSISYEQYF.

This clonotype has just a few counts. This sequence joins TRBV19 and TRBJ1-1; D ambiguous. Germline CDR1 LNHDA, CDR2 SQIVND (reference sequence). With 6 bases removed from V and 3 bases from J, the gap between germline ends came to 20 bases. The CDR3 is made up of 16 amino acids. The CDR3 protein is CASSPKYQRRDTEAFF. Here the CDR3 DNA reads TGTGCCAGTAGCCCCAAATATCAACGTCGCGACACTGAAGCTTTCTTT. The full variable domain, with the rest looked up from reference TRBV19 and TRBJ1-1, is DGGITQSPKYLFRKEGQNVTLSCEQNLNHDAMYWYRQDPGQGLRLIYYSQIVNDFQKGDIAEGYSVSREKKESFPLTVTSAQKNPTAFYLCASSPKYQRRDTEAFFGQGTRLTVV.

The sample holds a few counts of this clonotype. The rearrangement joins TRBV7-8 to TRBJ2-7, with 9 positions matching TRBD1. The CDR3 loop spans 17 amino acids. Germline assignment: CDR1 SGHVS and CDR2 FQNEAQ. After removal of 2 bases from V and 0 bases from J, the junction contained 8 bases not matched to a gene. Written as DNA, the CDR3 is TGTGCCAGCAGCTTAACCCCCGGGACAGGGAGCTCCTACGAGCAGTACGTC. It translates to CASSLTPGTGSSYEQYV.

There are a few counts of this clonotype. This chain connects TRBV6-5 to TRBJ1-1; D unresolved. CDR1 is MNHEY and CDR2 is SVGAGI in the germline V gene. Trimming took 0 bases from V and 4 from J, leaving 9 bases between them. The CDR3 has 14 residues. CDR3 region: CASSYSGLVTEAFF. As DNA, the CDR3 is TGTGCCAGCAGTTACTCGGGGTTGGTCACTGAAGCTTTCTTT.